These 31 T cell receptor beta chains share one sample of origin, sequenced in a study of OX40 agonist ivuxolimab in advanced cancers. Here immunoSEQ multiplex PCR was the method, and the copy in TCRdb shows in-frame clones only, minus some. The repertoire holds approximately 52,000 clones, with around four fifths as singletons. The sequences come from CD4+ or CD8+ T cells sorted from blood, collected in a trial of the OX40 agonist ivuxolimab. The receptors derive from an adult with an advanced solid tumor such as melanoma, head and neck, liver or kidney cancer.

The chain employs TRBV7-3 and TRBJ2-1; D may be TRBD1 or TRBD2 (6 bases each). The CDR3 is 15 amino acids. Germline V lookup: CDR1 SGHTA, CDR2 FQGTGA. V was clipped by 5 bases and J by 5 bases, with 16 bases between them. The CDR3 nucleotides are TGTGCCAGCAGCATCAGGGGACTGGCACACAATGAGCAGTTCTTC. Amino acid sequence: CASSIRGLAHNEQFF.

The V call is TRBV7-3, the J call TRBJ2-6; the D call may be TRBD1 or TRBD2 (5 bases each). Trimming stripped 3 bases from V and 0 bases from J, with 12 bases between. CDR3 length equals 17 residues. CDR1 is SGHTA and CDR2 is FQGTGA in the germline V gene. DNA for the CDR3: TGTGCCAGCAGCTTTTCCGGGACGAACTCTGGGGCCAACGTCCTGACTTTC. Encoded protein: CASSFSGTNSGANVLTF.

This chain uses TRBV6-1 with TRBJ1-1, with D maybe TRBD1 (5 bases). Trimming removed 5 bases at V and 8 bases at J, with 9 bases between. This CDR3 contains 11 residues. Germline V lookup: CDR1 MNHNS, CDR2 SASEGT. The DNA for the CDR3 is TGTGCCAGCAGTTATAACAGGGAAGCTTTCTTT. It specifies CASSYNREAFF.

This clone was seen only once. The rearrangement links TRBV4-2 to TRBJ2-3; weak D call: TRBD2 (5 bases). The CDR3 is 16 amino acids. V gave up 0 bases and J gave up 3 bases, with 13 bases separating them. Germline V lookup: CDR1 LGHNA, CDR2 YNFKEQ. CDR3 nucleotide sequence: TGTGCCAGCAGCCAAGATCCAGCTAGCTTTACAGATACGCAGTATTTT. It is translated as CASSQDPASFTDTQYF.

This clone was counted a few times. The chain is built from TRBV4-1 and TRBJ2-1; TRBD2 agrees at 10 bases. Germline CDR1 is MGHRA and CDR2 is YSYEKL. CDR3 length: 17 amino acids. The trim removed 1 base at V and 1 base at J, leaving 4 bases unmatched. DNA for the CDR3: TGCGCCAGCAGCCAAGTACTAGCGGGGTTGTCCTACAATGAGCAGTTCTTC. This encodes CASSQVLAGLSYNEQFF.

CDR3 DNA sequence: TGTGCCAGCTCACCACCGGCCTCCCAAGAGACCCAGTACTTC. It encodes CASSPPASQETQYF. This rearrangement joins TRBV18 to TRBJ2-5; D is unclear. Germline V lookup: CDR1 KGHSH, CDR2 LQKENI. V was pared by 0 bases and J by 1 base, with 6 bases between. The CDR3 contains 14 residues. The entire variable domain, with the rest obtained from reference TRBV18 and TRBJ2-5, is as follows: NAGVMQNPRHLVRRRGQEARLRCSPMKGHSHVYWYRQLPEEGLKFMVYLQKENIIDESGMPKERFSAEFPKEGPSILRIQQVVRGDSAAYFCASSPPASQETQYFGPGTRLLVL.

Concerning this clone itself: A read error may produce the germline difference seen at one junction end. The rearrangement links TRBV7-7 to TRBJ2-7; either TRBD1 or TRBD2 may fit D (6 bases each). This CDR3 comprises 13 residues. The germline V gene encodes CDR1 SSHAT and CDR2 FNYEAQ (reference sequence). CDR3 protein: CASSPGVQGEQYF. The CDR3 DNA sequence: TGTGCTAGCAGCCCGGGAGTACAGGGCGAGCAGTACTTC.

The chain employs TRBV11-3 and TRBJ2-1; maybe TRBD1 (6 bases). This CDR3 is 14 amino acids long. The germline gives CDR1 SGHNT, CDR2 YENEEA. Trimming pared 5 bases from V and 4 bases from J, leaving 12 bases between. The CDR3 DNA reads TGTGCCAGCAGCACCTGGGGACAATACAATGAGCAGTTCTTC. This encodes CASSTWGQYNEQFF.

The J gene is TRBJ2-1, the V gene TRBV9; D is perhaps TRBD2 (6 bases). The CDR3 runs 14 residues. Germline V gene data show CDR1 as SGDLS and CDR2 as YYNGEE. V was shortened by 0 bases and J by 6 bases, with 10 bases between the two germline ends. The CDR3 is CASSVGHGGNEQFF. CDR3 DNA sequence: TGTGCCAGCAGCGTAGGCCACGGGGGCAATGAGCAGTTCTTC.

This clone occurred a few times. The CDR3 sequence is CASSEPVPYEQYF. CDR3 bases: TGTGCCAGCAGTGAACCCGTACCCTACGAGCAGTACTTC. J is TRBJ2-7 and V is TRBV6-1; no reliable D call. Germline CDR1 MNHNS, CDR2 SASEGT. Trimming cost V 2 bases and J 2 bases, with 7 bases left between them. The CDR3 contains 13 residues.

In DNA, the CDR3 is TGTGCCAGCAGCTGGGGGACAGGGGGGCAGGCTTTCTTT. Residues: CASSWGTGGQAFF. The rearrangement joins TRBV5-6 to TRBJ1-1; TRBD1 agrees at 11 bases. Looked up from germline, CDR1 is SGHDT and CDR2 is YYEEEE. With 3 bases clipped from V and 11 bases from J, the junction kept 6 bases outside the gene matches. This CDR3 has 13 amino acids.

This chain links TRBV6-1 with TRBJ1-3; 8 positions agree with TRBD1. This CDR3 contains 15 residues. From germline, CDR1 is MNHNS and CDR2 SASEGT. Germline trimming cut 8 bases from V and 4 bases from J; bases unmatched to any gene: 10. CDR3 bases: TGTGCCAGCCGGGACAGGTCTACGTGGGGAAACACCATATATTTT. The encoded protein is CASRDRSTWGNTIYF.

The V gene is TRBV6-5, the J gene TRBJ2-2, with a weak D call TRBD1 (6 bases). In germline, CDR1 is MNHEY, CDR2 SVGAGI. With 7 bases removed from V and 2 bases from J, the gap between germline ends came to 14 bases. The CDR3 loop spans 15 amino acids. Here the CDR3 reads CASNGRGGNTGELFF. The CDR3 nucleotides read TGTGCCAGCAATGGCAGGGGCGGTAACACCGGGGAGCTGTTTTTT.

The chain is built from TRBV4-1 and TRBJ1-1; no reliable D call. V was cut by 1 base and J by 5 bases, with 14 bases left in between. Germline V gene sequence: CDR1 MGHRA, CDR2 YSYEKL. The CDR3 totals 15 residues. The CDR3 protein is CASSQVGNPATEAFF. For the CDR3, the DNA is TGCGCCAGCAGCCAAGTTGGGAATCCCGCGACTGAAGCTTTCTTT.

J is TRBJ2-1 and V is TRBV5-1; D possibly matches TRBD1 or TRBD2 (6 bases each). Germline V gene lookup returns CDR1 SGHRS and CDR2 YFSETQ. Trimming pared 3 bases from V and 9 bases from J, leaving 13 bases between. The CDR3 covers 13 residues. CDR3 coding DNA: TGCGCCAGCAGCTCCGCCGGAGGGGGTGAGCAGTTCTTC. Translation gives CASSSAGGGEQFF.

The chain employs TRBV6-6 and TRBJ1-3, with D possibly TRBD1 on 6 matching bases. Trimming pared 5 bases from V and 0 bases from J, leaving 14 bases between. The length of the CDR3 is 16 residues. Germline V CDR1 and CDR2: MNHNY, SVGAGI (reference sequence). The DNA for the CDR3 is TGTGCCAGCAGTCAACAGGGTCCAAACTCTGGAAACACCATATATTTT. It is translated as CASSQQGPNSGNTIYF.

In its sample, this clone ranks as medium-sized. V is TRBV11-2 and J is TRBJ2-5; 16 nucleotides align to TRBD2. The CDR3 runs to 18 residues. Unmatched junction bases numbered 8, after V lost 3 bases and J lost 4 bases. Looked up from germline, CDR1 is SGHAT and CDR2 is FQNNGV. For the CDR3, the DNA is TGTGCCAGCAGCTTGCGATCCGGGACTAGCGGGGGGGGAGAGACCCAGTACTTC. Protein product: CASSLRSGTSGGGETQYF.

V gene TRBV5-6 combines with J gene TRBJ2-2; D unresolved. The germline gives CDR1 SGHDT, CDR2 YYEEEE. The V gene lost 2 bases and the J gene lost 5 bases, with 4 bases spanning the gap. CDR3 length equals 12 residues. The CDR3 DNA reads TGTGCCAGCAGCTTTACGACCGGGGAGCTGTTTTTT. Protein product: CASSFTTGELFF. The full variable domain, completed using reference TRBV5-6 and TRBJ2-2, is DAGVTQSPTHLIKTRGQQVTLRCSPKSGHDTVSWYQQALGQGPQFIFQYYEEEERQRGNFPDRFSGHQFPNYSSELNVNALLLGDSALYLCASSFTTGELFFGEGSRLTVL.

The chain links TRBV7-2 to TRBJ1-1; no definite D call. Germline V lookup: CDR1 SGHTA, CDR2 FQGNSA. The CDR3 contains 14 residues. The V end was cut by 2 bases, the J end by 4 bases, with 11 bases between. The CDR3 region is CASSLFGWSTEAFF. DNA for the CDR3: TGTGCCAGCAGCTTATTTGGATGGAGCACTGAAGCTTTCTTT.

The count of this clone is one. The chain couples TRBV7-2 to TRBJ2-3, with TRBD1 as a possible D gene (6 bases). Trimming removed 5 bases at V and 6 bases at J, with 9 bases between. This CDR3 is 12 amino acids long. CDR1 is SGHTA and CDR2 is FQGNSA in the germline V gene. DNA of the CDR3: TGTGCCAGCAGCCCCCAGGGGGATACGCAGTATTTT. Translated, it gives CASSPQGDTQYF.

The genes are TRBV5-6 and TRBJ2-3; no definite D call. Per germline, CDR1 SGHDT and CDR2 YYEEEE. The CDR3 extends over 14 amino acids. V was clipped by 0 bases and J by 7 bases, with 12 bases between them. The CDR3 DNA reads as TGTGCCAGCAGCTTGGGAGCGTATTCCTATACGCAGTATTTT. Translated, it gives CASSLGAYSYTQYF.

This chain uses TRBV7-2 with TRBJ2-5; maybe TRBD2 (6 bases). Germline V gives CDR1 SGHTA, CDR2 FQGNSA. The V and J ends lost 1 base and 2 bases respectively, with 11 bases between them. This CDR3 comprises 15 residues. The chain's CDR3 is CASSLVTSPQETQYF. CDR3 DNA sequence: TGTGCCAGCAGCTTAGTAACTAGCCCTCAAGAGACCCAGTACTTC.

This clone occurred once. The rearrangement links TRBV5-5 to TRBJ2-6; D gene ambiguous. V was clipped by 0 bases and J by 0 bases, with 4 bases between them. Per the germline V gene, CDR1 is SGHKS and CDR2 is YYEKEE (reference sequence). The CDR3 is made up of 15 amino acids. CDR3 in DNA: TGTGCCAGCAGCTTGGGGCTCTCTGGGGCCAACGTCCTGACTTTC. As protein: CASSLGLSGANVLTF.

This CDR3 reads CASSLQGNGDEQYF. The CDR3 DNA is TGTGCCAGCAGCCTACAGGGTAACGGAGACGAGCAGTACTTC. The rearrangement joins TRBV7-2 to TRBJ2-7, with D tentatively TRBD1 (6 bases). V was clipped by 5 bases and J by 5 bases, with 16 bases between them. Germline loops: CDR1 SGHTA, CDR2 FQGNSA. CDR3 size: 14 residues.

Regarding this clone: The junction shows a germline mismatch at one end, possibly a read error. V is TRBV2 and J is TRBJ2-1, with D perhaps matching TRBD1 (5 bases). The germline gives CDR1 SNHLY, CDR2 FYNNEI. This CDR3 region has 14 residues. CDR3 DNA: TGTGCCAGCCGTGACAGTGGCTCCTACAATGAGCAGTTCTTC. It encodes CASRDSGSYNEQFF.

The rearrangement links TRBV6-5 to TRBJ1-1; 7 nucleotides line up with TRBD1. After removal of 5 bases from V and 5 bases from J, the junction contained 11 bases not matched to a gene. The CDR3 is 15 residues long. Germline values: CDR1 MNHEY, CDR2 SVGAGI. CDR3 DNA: TGTGCCAGCAGTAGTTTGCAGGGGGTTCGGACTGAAGCTTTCTTT. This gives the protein CASSSLQGVRTEAFF.

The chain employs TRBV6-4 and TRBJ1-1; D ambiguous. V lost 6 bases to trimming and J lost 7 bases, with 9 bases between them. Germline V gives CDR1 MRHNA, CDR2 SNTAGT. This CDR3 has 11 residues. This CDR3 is CASRERVEAFF. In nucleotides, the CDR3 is TGTGCCAGCAGGGAACGGGTTGAAGCTTTCTTT.

CDR3 in amino acids: CASSTGLRTDTQYF. CDR3 bases: TGTGCCAGTAGTACGGGACTCCGCACAGATACGCAGTATTTT. V and J are TRBV19 and TRBJ2-3; perhaps TRBD2 as D (6 bases). Per the germline V gene, CDR1 is LNHDA and CDR2 is SQIVND (reference sequence). V was trimmed by 4 bases and J by 1 base, leaving 9 bases between them. CDR3 size: 14 residues.

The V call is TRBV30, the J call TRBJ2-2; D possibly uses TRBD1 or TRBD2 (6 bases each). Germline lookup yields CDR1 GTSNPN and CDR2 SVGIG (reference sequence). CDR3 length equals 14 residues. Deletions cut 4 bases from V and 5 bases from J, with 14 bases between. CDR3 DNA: TGTGCCTGGATAAGGGGGGTGAGGACCGGGGAGCTGTTTTTT. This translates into CAWIRGVRTGELFF.

CDR3 residues: CASKDRTNEKLFF. DNA of the CDR3: TGTGCCAGCAAGGACAGAACTAATGAAAAACTGTTTTTT. This chain joins TRBV6-4 and TRBJ1-4, with TRBD1 as a possible D gene (6 bases). Trimming cost V 7 bases and J 1 base, with 7 bases left between them. Germline values: CDR1 MRHNA, CDR2 SNTAGT. CDR3 length equals 13 residues.

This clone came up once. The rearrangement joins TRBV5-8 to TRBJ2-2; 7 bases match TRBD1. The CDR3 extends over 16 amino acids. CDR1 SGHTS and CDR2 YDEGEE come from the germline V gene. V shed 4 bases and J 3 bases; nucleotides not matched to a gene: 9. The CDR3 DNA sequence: TGTGCCAGCAGCCCTGCCGGGACAGTCTACACCGGGGAGCTGTTTTTT. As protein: CASSPAGTVYTGELFF.